These 20 T cell receptor beta chains were all obtained from the same sample, sequenced in a study of graft-versus-host responses after intestinal transplantation. Sequenced by immunoSEQ multiplex PCR; TCRdb stores in-frame clones only, minus some. The repertoire consists of 75,000 to 100,000 clones, with about nine tenths occurring once and the leading ten covering more than 15%. The material sequenced was PBMCs, taken 450 to 480 days after intestinal transplant. The source is a human patient who received an intestinal transplant, so some T cells may come from the graft donor.

This chain uses TRBV5-1 with TRBJ2-3; the D is unclear. The germline CDR1 and CDR2 sequences are SGHRS and YFSETQ. The V end was cut by 0 bases, the J end by 5 bases, with 10 bases between. The CDR3 has 14 residues. Here the CDR3 reads CASSLGAYRDTQYF. CDR3 sequence (DNA): TGCGCCAGCAGCTTGGGCGCTTATAGAGATACGCAGTATTTT. Variable domain in full (rest from reference TRBV5-1 and TRBJ2-3): KAGVTQTPRYLIKTRGQQVTLSCSPISGHRSVSWYQQTPGQGLQFLFEYFSETQRNKGNFPGRFSGRQFSNSRSEMNVSTLELGDSALYLCASSLGAYRDTQYFGPGTRLTVL.

The V and J genes are TRBV19 and TRBJ2-1; TRBD2 matches 9 bases. This CDR3 is built from 20 residues. The germline V gene encodes CDR1 LNHDA and CDR2 SQIVND (reference sequence). The junction had 17 bases not matched to a gene; V was cut back by 5 bases and J by 0 bases. CDR3 nucleotides: TGTGCCAGTAGTTCCCGAGGTGGCGGGGGGGCCGATCGCTCCTACAATGAGCAGTTCTTC. It codes for CASSSRGGGGADRSYNEQFF.

In this sample, this clone turned up a few times. The J gene is TRBJ1-3, the V gene TRBV6-5, with D uncertain. Per the germline V gene, CDR1 is MNHEY and CDR2 is SVGAGI. Trimming shortened V by 7 bases and J by 0 bases, and 10 bases separated the two germline ends. CDR3 length equals 14 residues. The CDR3 sequence is CASMSILSGNTIYF. Here the CDR3 DNA reads TGTGCCAGCATGTCCATCCTCTCTGGAAACACCATATATTTT.

In its sample, this clone was seen a few times. CDR3 in amino acids: CASSLTGDYGYTF. CDR3 nucleotide sequence: TGCGCCAGCAGCTTAACCGGAGACTATGGCTACACCTTC. V gene TRBV5-1 combines with J gene TRBJ1-2; D not certain. CDR1 SGHRS and CDR2 YFSETQ come from the germline V gene. With 2 bases removed from V and 3 bases from J, the gap between germline ends came to 8 bases. The CDR3 consists of 13 residues.

CDR3 in DNA: TGTGCCAGTAGTATGGCAGGGGGGCATTACGAGCAGTACTTC. Amino acids: CASSMAGGHYEQYF. The chain recombines TRBV19 with TRBJ2-7, with D possibly matching TRBD1 (7 bases). Germline V lookup: CDR1 LNHDA, CDR2 SQIVND (reference sequence). Trimming took off 3 bases at V and 4 bases at J, with 13 bases between the two ends. The CDR3 runs to 14 residues.

CDR3 sequence: CASSYLTGPTEAFF. The CDR3 coding sequence is TGTGCCAGCAGCTACCTCACAGGGCCCACTGAAGCTTTCTTT. The chain uses TRBV7-9 and TRBJ1-1; D may be TRBD1 (6 bases). The CDR3 spans 14 residues. Germline-derived CDR1 and CDR2 are SEHNR and FQNEAQ (reference sequence). The germline V and J ends were trimmed by 4 bases and 4 bases, with 13 bases remaining between them.

The chain combines TRBV18 with TRBJ1-1; unclear D gene. Per the germline V gene, CDR1 is KGHSH and CDR2 is LQKENI. Trimming shortened V by 2 bases and J by 0 bases, and 16 bases separated the two germline ends. This CDR3 has 17 amino acids. The CDR3: CASSPMGGASMNTEAFF. The CDR3 DNA reads TGTGCCAGCTCACCAATGGGCGGCGCGTCCATGAACACTGAAGCTTTCTTT. The complete variable domain, with remaining parts taken from reference TRBV18 and TRBJ1-1, reads NAGVMQNPRHLVRRRGQEARLRCSPMKGHSHVYWYRQLPEEGLKFMVYLQKENIIDESGMPKERFSAEFPKEGPSILRIQQVVRGDSAAYFCASSPMGGASMNTEAFFGQGTRLTVV.

The chain joins TRBV6-1 to TRBJ2-1; 10 bases map to TRBD1. Germline CDR1 MNHNS, CDR2 SASEGT. The length of the CDR3 is 15 residues. V gave up 5 bases and J gave up 4 bases; unmatched junction bases: 5. CDR3 residues: CASSSRDRGYNEQFF. CDR3 DNA: TGTGCCAGCAGTAGCCGGGACAGGGGATACAATGAGCAGTTCTTC.

The chain uses TRBV7-2 and TRBJ2-4; no clear D. From germline, CDR1 is SGHTA and CDR2 FQGNSA. The V gene lost 3 bases and the J gene lost 2 bases, with 11 bases spanning the gap. The length of the CDR3 is 15 residues. CDR3 DNA sequence: TGTGCCAGCAGCTTCGGGCAGCTAACCAAAAACATTCAGTACTTC. Translation: CASSFGQLTKNIQYF. Full variable domain (missing parts from reference TRBV7-2 and TRBJ2-4): GAGVSQSPSNKVTEKGKDVELRCDPISGHTALYWYRQSLGQGLEFLIYFQGNSAPDKSGLPSDRFSAERTGGSVSTLTIQRTQQEDSAVYLCASSFGQLTKNIQYFGAGTRLSVL.

The chain has TRBV6-4 and TRBJ1-5; D gene ambiguous. The V end was cut by 2 bases, the J end by 0 bases, with 14 bases between. Germline V gene data show CDR1 as MRHNA and CDR2 as SNTAGT. The length of the CDR3 is 17 residues. CDR3 loop: CASSDPGSIYSNQPQHF. The CDR3 nucleotides read TGTGCCAGCAGTGACCCCGGGAGCATCTATAGCAATCAGCCCCAGCATTTT.

V is TRBV7-6 and J is TRBJ1-1; D may be TRBD1 (5 bases). The CDR3 extends over 14 amino acids. Trimming removed 5 bases from V and 1 base from J, with 11 bases in between. Germline CDR1 and CDR2: SGHVS and FNYEAQ. CDR3 nucleotides: TGTGCCAGCAGCCTCAGGACACAGAACACTGAAGCTTTCTTT. Protein product: CASSLRTQNTEAFF.

The V and J genes are TRBV5-6 and TRBJ1-5; perhaps TRBD1 as D (5 bases). CDR1 and CDR2 (germline): SGHDT, YYEEEE. Trimming stripped 2 bases from V and 2 bases from J, with 11 bases between. The CDR3 loop spans 15 amino acids. In DNA form, the CDR3 reads TGTGCCAGCAGCTTCGCAGGGTCAGGCAATCAGCCCCAGCATTTT. Translated: CASSFAGSGNQPQHF.

The rearrangement links TRBV4-2 to TRBJ1-1, with D possibly being TRBD1 (5 bases). The V end was cut by 0 bases, the J end by 5 bases, with 16 bases between. Germline lookup yields CDR1 LGHNA and CDR2 YNFKEQ. There are 16 residues in the CDR3. The CDR3 DNA is TGTGCCAGCAGCCAAGATGGACGGGGCCGGAGGACTGAAGCTTTCTTT. The encoded protein is CASSQDGRGRRTEAFF.

This clone was seen a single time. For the CDR3, the DNA is TGTGCCAGCAGCGAAGGAGGCCTCTCCTACGAGCAGTACTTC. It specifies CASSEGGLSYEQYF. The chain uses TRBV7-8 and TRBJ2-7; D might be TRBD2 (5 bases). Between the trimmed V and J ends, which lost 5 bases and 0 bases, there was a span of 11 bases. Germline CDR1 SGHVS, CDR2 FQNEAQ. The CDR3 is 14 residues long.

The chain joins TRBV19 to TRBJ2-5, with D hard to call. V gave up 6 bases and J gave up 4 bases, with 6 bases separating them. From germline, CDR1 is LNHDA and CDR2 SQIVND (reference sequence). The CDR3 has 11 amino acids. CDR3 coding DNA: TGTGCCAGTAGGACGGGAGAGACCCAGTACTTC. Protein: CASRTGETQYF.

The chain employs TRBV5-6 and TRBJ1-1; no definite D call. V lost 2 bases and J lost 1, with 9 bases in between. Germline V gives CDR1 SGHDT, CDR2 YYEEEE. This CDR3 is 14 amino acids long. The CDR3 loop reads CASSFFMANTEAFF. DNA for the CDR3: TGTGCCAGCAGCTTTTTTATGGCGAACACTGAAGCTTTCTTT. The entire variable domain, with the rest obtained from reference TRBV5-6 and TRBJ1-1, is as follows: DAGVTQSPTHLIKTRGQQVTLRCSPKSGHDTVSWYQQALGQGPQFIFQYYEEEERQRGNFPDRFSGHQFPNYSSELNVNALLLGDSALYLCASSFFMANTEAFFGQGTRLTVV.

The genes are TRBV30 and TRBJ1-2; D call uncertain. Germline-derived CDR1 and CDR2 are GTSNPN and SVGIG (reference sequence). This CDR3 has 15 residues. V lost 3 bases to trimming and J lost 3 bases, with 17 bases between them. The DNA of the CDR3 is TGTGCCTGGAGGTGGTTCGGCCCCAAACACTATGGCTACACCTTC. Its protein product is CAWRWFGPKHYGYTF.

The CDR3 DNA reads TGTGCCATCAGTGAACTCAAAAACATTCAGTACTTC. The encoded protein is CAISELKNIQYF. This chain connects TRBV10-3 to TRBJ2-4; D remains unclear. CDR3 length equals 12 residues. Trimming cost V 3 bases and J 3 bases, with 3 bases left between them. Germline values: CDR1 ENHRY, CDR2 SYGVKD.

The chain uses TRBV10-3 and TRBJ2-7; TRBD1 matches at 7 bases. The V and J ends lost 0 bases and 3 bases, in that order; junction bases with no gene match: 11. The CDR3 is made up of 17 amino acids. Per the germline V gene, CDR1 is ENHRY and CDR2 is SYGVKD. The DNA for the CDR3 is TGTGCCATCAGTGAGTCGAGGGCCGACAGGGTTTTCTACGAGCAGTACTTC. Amino acids: CAISESRADRVFYEQYF.

This chain uses TRBV15 with TRBJ2-5; TRBD2 matches at 11 bases. The germline gives CDR1 LNHNV, CDR2 YYDKDF (reference sequence). The CDR3 is 16 residues long. V shed 5 bases and J 1 base; nucleotides not matched to a gene: 6. The CDR3 DNA is TGTGCCACCAGCTCCCCTAGCGGGGGGCCCCAAGAGACCCAGTACTTC. The encoded protein is CATSSPSGGPQETQYF. The whole variable domain, filled in from reference TRBV15 and TRBJ2-5, reads DAMVIQNPRYQVTQFGKPVTLSCSQTLNHNVMYWYQQKSSQAPKLLFHYYDKDFNNEADTPDNFQSRRPNTSFCFLDIRSPGLGDTAMYLCATSSPSGGPQETQYFGPGTRLLVL.